This TCR beta chain was documented in a study of PD-1 blockade in classical Hodgkin lymphoma. Across the study: Patients were administered nivolumab (3 mg/kg intravenously) every 2 weeks. The study, taken as a whole, reports: CD4+ but not CD8+ TCR diversity rose significantly by C4D1. In newly diagnosed patients, baseline TCR diversity was reportedly below that of healthy donors.

V was pared by 0 bases and J by 0 bases, with 9 bases between. The CDR3 extends over 15 amino acids. CDR1 is SQVTM and CDR2 is ANQGSEA in the germline V gene. Details on this clone: The antigen remains unidentified.

Patients all relapsed after autologous stem cell transplantation, and there was variation in brentuximab vedotin exposure. Under best response, outcomes were complete response, partial response or progressive disease. Profiling relied on immunoSEQ multiplex PCR, and the TCRdb table lists in-frame clones only, not all of them. The sample records approximately 10,000 clones, about 93% being singletons. The TCR originated in a human donor with classical Hodgkin lymphoma. The sequencing here drew on peripheral blood mononuclear cells (PBMCs), taken at baseline. V usage is TRBV29-1 and J usage is TRBJ2-1, with no clear D. CDR3 loop: CSVEEVSASYNEQFF. CDR3 in DNA: TGCAGCGTTGAAGAGGTGTCCGCCTCCTACAATGAGCAGTTCTTC.